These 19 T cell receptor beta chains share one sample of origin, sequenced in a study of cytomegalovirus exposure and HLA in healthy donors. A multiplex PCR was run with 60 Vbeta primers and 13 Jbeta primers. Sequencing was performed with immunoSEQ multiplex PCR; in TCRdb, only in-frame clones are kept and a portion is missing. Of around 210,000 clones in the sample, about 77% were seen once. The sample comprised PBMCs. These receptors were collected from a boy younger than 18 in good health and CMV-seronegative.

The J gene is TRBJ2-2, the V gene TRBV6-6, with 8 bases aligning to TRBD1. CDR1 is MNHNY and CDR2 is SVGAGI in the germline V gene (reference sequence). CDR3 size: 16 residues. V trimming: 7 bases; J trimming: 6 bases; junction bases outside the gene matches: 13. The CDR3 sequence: CASTPSRTGYAGELFF. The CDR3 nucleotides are TGTGCCAGCACCCCTTCGCGGACAGGGTATGCCGGGGAGCTGTTTTTT.

CDR3 nucleotide sequence: TGTGCCAGCAGACCGGGACAGAGTTTAAACACCATATATTTT. Its protein is CASRPGQSLNTIYF. The V gene is TRBV27, the J gene TRBJ1-3; 7 nucleotides agree with TRBD1. The V gene end was trimmed by 6 bases and the J gene end by 6 bases; junction bases not matched to a gene: 8. Looked up from germline, CDR1 is MNHEY and CDR2 is SMNVEV (reference sequence). The CDR3 covers 14 residues.

The CDR3 loop is CASSIGQGRGNIQYF. DNA of the CDR3: TGTGCCAGTAGTATCGGACAGGGGAGAGGGAACATTCAGTACTTC. The chain combines TRBV19 with TRBJ2-4, with TRBD1 matching over 9 bases. The CDR3 has 15 residues. Trimming at V came to 3 bases and at J to 7 bases, leaving 7 bases not matched to a gene. CDR1 is LNHDA and CDR2 is SQIVND in the germline V gene (reference sequence).

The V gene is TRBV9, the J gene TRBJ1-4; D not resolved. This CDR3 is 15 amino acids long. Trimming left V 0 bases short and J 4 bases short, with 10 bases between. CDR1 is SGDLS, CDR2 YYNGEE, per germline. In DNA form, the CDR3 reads TGTGCCAGCAGCGTAGCCGGTTCCGGTAATGAAAAACTGTTTTTT. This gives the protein CASSVAGSGNEKLFF.

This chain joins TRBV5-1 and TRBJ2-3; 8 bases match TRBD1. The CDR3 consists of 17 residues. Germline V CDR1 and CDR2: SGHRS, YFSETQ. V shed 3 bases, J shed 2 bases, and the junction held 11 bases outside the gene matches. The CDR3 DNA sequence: TGCGCCAGCAGCTGGGGGGCCGGGACAGGATACACAGATACGCAGTATTTT. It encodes CASSWGAGTGYTDTQYF.

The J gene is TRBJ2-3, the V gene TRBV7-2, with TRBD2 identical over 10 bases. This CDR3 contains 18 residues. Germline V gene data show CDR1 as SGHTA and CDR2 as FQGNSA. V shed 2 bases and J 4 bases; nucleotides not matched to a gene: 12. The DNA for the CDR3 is TGTGCCAGCAGCTTAACCCCCCCACTAGCGGGAAATGCAGATACGCAGTATTTT. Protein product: CASSLTPPLAGNADTQYF.

The CDR3: CASSLPSHEQFF. CDR3 nucleotide sequence: TGTGCCAGCAGCTTACCGTCCCATGAGCAGTTCTTC. The chain joins TRBV11-2 to TRBJ2-1, with D unclear. CDR1 is SGHAT and CDR2 is FQNNGV in the germline V gene. With 2 bases removed from V and 8 bases from J, the gap between germline ends came to 7 bases. This CDR3 has 12 residues.

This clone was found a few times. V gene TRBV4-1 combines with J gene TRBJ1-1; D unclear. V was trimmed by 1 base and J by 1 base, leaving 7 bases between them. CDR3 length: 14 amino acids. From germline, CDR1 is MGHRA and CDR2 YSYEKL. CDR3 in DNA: TGCGCCAGCAGCCAAGGGGGAGGGAACACTGAAGCTTTCTTT. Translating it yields CASSQGGGNTEAFF.

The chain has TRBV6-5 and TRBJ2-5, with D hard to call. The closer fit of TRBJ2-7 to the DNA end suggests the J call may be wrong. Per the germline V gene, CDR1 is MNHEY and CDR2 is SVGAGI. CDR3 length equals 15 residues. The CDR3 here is CASSYTVRHSYEQYF. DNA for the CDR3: TGTGCCAGCAGTTACACGGTCAGGCACTCCTACGAGCAGTACTTC.

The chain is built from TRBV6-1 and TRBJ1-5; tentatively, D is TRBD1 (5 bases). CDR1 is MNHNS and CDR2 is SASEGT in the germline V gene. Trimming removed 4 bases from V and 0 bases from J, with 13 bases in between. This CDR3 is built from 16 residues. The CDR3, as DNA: TGTGCCAGCAGTGCTCGGACGGGGGATAGCAATCAGCCCCAGCATTTT. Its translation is CASSARTGDSNQPQHF.

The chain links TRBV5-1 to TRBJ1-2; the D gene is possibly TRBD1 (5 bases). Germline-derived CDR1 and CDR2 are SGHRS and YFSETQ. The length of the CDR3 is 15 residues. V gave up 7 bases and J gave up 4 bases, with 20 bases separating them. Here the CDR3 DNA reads TGCGCCAGCGGCCTACTGGTTCAGGGTGGCTATGGCTACACCTTC. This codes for CASGLLVQGGYGYTF. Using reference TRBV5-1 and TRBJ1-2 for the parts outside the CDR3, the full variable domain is KAGVTQTPRYLIKTRGQQVTLSCSPISGHRSVSWYQQTPGQGLQFLFEYFSETQRNKGNFPGRFSGRQFSNSRSEMNVSTLELGDSALYLCASGLLVQGGYGYTFGSGTRLTVV.

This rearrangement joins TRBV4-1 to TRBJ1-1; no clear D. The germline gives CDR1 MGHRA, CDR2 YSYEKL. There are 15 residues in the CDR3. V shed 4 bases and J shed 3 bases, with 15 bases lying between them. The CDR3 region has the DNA TGCGCCAGCAGCCCCATGCATTTGAGGGACACTGAAGCTTTCTTT. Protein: CASSPMHLRDTEAFF.

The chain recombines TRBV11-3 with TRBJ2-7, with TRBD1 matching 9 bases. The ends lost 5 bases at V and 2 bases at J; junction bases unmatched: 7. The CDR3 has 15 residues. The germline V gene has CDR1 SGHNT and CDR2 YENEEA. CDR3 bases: TGTGCCAGCAGCGCACGGGACAGGGCGACCTACGAGCAGTACTTC. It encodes CASSARDRATYEQYF.

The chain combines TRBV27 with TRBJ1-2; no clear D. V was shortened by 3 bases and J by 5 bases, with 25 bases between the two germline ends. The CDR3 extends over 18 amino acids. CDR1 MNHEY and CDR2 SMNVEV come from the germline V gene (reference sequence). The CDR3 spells CASSLYREAGQHSYGYTF. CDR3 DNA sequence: TGTGCCAGCAGTTTGTACCGGGAAGCTGGTCAGCATTCGTATGGCTACACCTTC.

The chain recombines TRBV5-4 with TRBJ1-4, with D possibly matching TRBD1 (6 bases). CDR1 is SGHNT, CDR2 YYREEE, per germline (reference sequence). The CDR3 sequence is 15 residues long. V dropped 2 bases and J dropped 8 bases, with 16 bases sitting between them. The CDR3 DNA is TGTGCCAGCAGCTTCGGCCCCGGAAGGGGGGAAAAACTGTTTTTT. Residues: CASSFGPGRGEKLFF.

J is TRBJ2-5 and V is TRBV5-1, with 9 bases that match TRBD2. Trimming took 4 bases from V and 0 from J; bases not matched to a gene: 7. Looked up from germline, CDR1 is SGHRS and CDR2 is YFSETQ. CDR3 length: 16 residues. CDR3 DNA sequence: TGCGCCAGCAGCCTCGGACTAGCGCACGACCAAGAGACCCAGTACTTC. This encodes CASSLGLAHDQETQYF.

CDR3 amino acids: CASSQTNRPQETQYF. In DNA form, the CDR3 reads TGTGCCAGCAGCCAAACGAACAGACCTCAAGAGACCCAGTACTTC. V is TRBV14 and J is TRBJ2-5, with unresolved D. The CDR3 totals 15 residues. Per the germline V gene, CDR1 is SGHDN and CDR2 is FVKESK. The ends were cut back, 2 bases at V and 2 bases at J, with 12 bases in the middle.

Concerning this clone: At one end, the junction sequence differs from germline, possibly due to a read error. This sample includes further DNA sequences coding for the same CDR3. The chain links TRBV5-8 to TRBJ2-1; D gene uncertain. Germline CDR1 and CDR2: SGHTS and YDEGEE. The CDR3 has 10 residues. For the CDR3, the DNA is TGCGCCAGCAGCTTGATTAGACAGTTCTTC. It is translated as CASSLIRQFF.

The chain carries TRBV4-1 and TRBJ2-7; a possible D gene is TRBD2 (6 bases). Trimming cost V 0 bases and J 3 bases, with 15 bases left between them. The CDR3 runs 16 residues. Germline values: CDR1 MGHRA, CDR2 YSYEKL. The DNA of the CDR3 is TGCGCCAGCAGCCAAGATCTGGGAGGACGCCACTACGAGCAGTACTTC. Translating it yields CASSQDLGGRHYEQYF.